What follows describes a single T cell receptor (beta chain). Its antigen has not been determined. Base-call qualities are not available, and no considerably larger clone is one nucleotide away. The Qiagen DNeasy kit was used to extract genomic DNA both from unsorted PBMCs and from the negatively selected CD4+ and CD8+ fractions. Using primers that anneal to V and J segments, immunoSEQ multiplex PCR amplified the TCR beta CDR3 regions. Amplification bias was minimized using a synthetic immune receptor repertoire, and residual bias was removed computationally after sequencing. Under the source paper's analysis protocol: Repertoire diversity was quantified as the Shannon entropy index using custom Python scripts. Unsorted, CD4+ and CD8+ repertoires were examined separately, except in combined analyses, for which CD4+ and CD8+ sequences were merged in silico. A clone was considered expanded if an increase in frequency of at least 2-fold after treatment relative to C1D1 was found, and a pseudocount of 0.5 was applied to clones undetected at baseline. Singleton clones were defined as clones with 0 or 1 copy at C1D1, and non-singleton clones were defined as clones with 2 or more copies. By matching protein sequences in sorted samples from the same patient, clones expanded in unsorted samples were annotated as CD4+, CD8+ or unknown. Wilcoxon tests on paired samples were used to test diversity changes from C1D1 to C4D1. Sourced from immuneACCESS, this table was stored by TCRdb with only in-frame sequences that have V and J called. A share of the clones is absent; for the studies checked, an unresolved V gene accounts for under half, and the remainder has no known explanation. For V, J and clone size, that table is used; D and trimming come from the DNA. This sample holds some 45,000 clones; about 77% were observed only once. The ten biggest clones cover more than 35% of the sample.

These data come from a study of PD-1 blockade in classical Hodgkin lymphoma (dated by TCRdb to the early 2020s). About the full investigation: Nivolumab dosing was 3 mg/kg intravenously every 2 weeks, continuing until either disease progression or unacceptable toxicity. The study used CyTOF and TCR beta sequencing to define a peripheral blood immune signature of response to PD-1 blockade in classical Hodgkin lymphoma. The investigation overall reported the following: Patients starting nivolumab less than 1 year after ASCT had lower diversity and were excluded from later analyses to avoid confounding by immune reconstitution. CD4+ but not CD8+ TCR diversity rose significantly by C4D1 (p=0.0027 vs p=0.16), most apparent in complete responders (p=0.02). Among trial patients, those achieving complete response had baseline diversity similar to that of newly diagnosed patients, while diversity was significantly lower in partial responders and progressors. The study covered only a single clinical trial cohort, and the causes of the repertoire differences, possibly disease activity or prior therapy, were still not defined. Baseline TCR diversity was reported to be lower in newly diagnosed patients than in healthy donors, and even lower in relapsed/refractory patients.

Trimming takes 2 bases from V and 1 base from J, and the germline ends sit 6 bases apart. The CDR3 runs 14 amino acids, cysteine and phenylalanine included. Only CDR3 DNA is held: 42 bases, read in frame from base 1. Sequences SGHTA (CDR1) and FQGNSA (CDR2) are obtained from the germline V gene. What this sample's time point label stands for: cycle 4 day 1 (C4D1), after five to seven weeks of nivolumab. Every trial patient had relapsed following autologous stem cell transplantation, and prior brentuximab vedotin exposure was what differed among cohorts A, B and C. The trial cohort included 45 to 65 patients with relapsed/refractory classical Hodgkin lymphoma, and each patient had a best overall response of complete response, partial response or progressive disease. Trial patients were treated with single-agent nivolumab in the multi-cohort phase II CheckMate 205 trial. An independent review committee assessed best overall response using the 2007 International Working Group response criteria. PBMCs from the trial were collected at three points: immediately before nivolumab initiation (C1D1), and during therapy at cycle 2 day 1 and cycle 4 day 1. Peripheral blood was collected in 8 mL Vacutainer Cell Preparation Tubes, from which PBMCs were isolated by centrifugation and then cryopreserved.

Sequenced here: peripheral blood mononuclear cells (PBMCs), sampled before the fourth cycle of nivolumab. This sequence originates from a human donor with classical Hodgkin lymphoma. This chain is built from TRBV7-2 and TRBJ2-1, with the identity of the D gene unclear. The DNA sequence reads TGTGCCAGCAGCTTATACGGGTCCTACAATGAGCAGTTCTTC. Its product reads: CASSLYGSYNEQFF.